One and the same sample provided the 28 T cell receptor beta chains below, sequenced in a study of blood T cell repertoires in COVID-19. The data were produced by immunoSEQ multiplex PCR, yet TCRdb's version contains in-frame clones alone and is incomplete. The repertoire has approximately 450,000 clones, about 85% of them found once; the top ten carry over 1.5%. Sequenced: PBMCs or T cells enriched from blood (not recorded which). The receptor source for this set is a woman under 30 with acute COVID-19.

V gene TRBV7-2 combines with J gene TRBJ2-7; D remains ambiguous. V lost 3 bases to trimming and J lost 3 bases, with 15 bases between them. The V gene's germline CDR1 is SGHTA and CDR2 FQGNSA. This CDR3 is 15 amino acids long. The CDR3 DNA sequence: TGTGCCAGCAGCTTGAGGCGCAACCCACTCTACGAGCAGTACTTC. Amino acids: CASSLRRNPLYEQYF.

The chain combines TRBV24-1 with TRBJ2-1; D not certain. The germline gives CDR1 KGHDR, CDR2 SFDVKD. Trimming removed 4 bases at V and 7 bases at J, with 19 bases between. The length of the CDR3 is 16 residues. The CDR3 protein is CATSELTLTLGNEQFF. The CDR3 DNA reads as TGTGCCACCAGTGAACTGACTCTCACTCTCGGGAATGAGCAGTTCTTC.

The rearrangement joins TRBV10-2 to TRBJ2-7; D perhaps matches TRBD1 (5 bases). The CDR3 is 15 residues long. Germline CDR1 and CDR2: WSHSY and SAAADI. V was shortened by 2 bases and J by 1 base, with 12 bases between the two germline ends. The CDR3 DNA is TGCGCCAGCAGTGAGAGGCAGGGTGGATCCTACGAGCAGTACTTC. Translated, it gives CASSERQGGSYEQYF.

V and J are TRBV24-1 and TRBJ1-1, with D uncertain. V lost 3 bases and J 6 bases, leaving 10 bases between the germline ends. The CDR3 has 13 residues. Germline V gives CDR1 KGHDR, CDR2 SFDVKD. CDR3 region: CATSDESGPEAFF. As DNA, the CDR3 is TGTGCCACCAGTGATGAGTCGGGTCCTGAAGCTTTCTTT.

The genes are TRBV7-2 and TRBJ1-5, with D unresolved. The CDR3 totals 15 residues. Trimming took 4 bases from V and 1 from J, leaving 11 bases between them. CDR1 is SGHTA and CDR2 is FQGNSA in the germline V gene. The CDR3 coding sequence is TGTGCCAGCAGCTCAGCCCCACAGAGCAATCAGCCCCAGCATTTT. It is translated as CASSSAPQSNQPQHF.

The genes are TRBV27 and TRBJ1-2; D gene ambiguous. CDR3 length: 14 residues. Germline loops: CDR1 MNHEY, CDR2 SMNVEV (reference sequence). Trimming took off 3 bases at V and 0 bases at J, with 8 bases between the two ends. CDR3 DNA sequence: TGTGCCAGCAGTTTTCGAGCTTCTAACTATGGCTACACCTTC. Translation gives CASSFRASNYGYTF.

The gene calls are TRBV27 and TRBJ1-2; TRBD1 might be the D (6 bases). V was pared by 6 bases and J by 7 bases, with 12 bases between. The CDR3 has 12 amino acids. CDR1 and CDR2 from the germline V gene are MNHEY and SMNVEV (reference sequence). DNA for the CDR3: TGTGCCAGCAGACAGGGAAAAGGTGGCTACACCTTC. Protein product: CASRQGKGGYTF.

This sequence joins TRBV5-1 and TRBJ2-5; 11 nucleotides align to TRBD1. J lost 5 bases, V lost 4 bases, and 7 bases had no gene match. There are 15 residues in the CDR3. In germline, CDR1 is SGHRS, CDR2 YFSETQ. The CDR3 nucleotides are TGCGCCAGCAGCCTCGGACAGGGGGCGCGTGAGACCCAGTACTTC. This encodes CASSLGQGARETQYF.

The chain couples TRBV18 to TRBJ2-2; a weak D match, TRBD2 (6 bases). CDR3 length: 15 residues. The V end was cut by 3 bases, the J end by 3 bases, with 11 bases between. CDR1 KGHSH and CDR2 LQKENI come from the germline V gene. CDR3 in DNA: TGTGCCAGCTCACCGCGGGGTCTCCACACCGGGGAGCTGTTTTTT. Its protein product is CASSPRGLHTGELFF. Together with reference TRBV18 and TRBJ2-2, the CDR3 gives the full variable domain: NAGVMQNPRHLVRRRGQEARLRCSPMKGHSHVYWYRQLPEEGLKFMVYLQKENIIDESGMPKERFSAEFPKEGPSILRIQQVVRGDSAAYFCASSPRGLHTGELFFGEGSRLTVL.

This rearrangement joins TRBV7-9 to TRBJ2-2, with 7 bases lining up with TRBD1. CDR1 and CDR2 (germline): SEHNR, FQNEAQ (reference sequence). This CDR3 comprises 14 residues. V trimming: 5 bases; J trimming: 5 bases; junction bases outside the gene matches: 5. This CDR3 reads CASSKRDSTGELFF. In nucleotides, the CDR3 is TGTGCCAGCAGCAAACGGGACAGTACCGGGGAGCTGTTTTTT.

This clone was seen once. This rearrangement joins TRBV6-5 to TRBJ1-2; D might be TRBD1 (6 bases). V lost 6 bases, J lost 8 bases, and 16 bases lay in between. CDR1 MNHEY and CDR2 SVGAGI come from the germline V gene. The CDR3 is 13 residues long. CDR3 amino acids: CASSSGQFQGYTF. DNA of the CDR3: TGTGCCAGCAGCTCCGGACAGTTCCAAGGCTACACCTTC.

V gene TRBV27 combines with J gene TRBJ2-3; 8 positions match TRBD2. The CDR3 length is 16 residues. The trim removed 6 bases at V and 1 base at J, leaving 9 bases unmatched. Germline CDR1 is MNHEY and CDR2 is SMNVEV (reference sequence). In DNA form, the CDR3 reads TGTGCCAGCAGATATAGCGGGAAGAGGGGCACAGATACGCAGTATTTT. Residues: CASRYSGKRGTDTQYF.

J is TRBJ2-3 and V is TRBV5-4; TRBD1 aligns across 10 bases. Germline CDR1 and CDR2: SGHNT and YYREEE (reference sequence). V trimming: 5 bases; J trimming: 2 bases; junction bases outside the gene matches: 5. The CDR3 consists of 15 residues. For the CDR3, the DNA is TGTGCCAGCAGGAGACAGGGGGCGCACACAGATACGCAGTATTTT. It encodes CASRRQGAHTDTQYF. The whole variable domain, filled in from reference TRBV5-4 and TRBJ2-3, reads ETGVTQSPTHLIKTRGQQVTLRCSSQSGHNTVSWYQQALGQGPQFIFQYYREEENGRGNFPPRFSGLQFPNYSSELNVNALELDDSALYLCASRRQGAHTDTQYFGPGTRLTVL.

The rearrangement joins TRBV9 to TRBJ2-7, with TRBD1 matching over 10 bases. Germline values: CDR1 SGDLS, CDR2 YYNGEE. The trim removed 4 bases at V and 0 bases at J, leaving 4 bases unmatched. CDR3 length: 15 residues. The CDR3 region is CASSTGTGVSYEQYF. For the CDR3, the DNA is TGTGCCAGCAGCACCGGGACAGGGGTCTCCTACGAGCAGTACTTC.

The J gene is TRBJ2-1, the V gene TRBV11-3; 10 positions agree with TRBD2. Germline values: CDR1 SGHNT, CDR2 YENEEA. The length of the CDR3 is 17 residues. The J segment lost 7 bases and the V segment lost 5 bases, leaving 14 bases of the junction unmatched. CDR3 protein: CASSGRTSGRGGNEQFF. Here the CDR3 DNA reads TGTGCCAGCAGCGGAAGAACAAGCGGGAGGGGGGGAAATGAGCAGTTCTTC.

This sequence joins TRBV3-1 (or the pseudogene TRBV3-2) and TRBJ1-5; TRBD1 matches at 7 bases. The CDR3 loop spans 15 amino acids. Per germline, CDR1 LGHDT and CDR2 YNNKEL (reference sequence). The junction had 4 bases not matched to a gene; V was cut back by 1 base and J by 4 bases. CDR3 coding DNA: TGTGCCAGCAGCCAAGGGGGGACAGAAAATCAGCCCCAGCATTTT. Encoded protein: CASSQGGTENQPQHF.

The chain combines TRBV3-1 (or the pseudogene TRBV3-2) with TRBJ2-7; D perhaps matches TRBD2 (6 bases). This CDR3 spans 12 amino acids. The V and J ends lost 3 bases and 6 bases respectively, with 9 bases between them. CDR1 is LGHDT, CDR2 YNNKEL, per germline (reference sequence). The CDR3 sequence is CASSHGGVEQYF. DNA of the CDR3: TGTGCCAGCAGCCATGGAGGGGTCGAGCAGTACTTC.

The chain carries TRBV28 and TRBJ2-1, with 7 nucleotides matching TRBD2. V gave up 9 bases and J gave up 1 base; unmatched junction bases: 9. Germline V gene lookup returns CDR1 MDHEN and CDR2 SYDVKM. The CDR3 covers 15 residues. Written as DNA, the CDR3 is TGTGCCAGTCGCTCGGGGGGAGATTCCTACAATGAGCAGTTCTTC. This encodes CASRSGGDSYNEQFF.

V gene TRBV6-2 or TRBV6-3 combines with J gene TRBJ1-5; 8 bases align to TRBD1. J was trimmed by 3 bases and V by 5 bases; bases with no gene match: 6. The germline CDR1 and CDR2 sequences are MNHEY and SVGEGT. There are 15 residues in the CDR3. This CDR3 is CASSRPTGANQPQHF. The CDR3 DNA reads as TGTGCCAGCAGTAGACCGACAGGGGCCAATCAGCCCCAGCATTTT.

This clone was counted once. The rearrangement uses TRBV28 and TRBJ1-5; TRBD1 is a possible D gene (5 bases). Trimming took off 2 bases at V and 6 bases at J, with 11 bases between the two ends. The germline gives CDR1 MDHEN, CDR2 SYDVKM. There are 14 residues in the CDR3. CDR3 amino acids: CASSLQGRIQPQHF. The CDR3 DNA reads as TGTGCCAGCAGTTTACAGGGCAGAATTCAGCCCCAGCATTTT.

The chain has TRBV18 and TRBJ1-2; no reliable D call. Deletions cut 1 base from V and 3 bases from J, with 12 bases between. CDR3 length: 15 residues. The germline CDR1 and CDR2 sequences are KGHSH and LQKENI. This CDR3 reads CASSPLPVFDYGYTF. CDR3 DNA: TGTGCCAGCTCACCACTTCCTGTATTTGACTATGGCTACACCTTC.

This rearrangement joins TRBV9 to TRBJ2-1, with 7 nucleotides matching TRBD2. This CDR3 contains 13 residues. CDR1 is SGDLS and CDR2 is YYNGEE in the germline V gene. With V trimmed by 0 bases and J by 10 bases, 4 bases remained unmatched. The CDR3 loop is CASSVDGGGEQFF. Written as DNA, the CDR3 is TGTGCCAGCAGCGTAGATGGGGGAGGGGAGCAGTTCTTC.

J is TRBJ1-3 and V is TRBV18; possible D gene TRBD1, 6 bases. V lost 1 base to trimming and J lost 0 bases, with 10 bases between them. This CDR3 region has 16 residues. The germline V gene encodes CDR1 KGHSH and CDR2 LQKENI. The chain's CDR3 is CASSPQEDSSGNTIYF. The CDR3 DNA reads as TGTGCCAGCTCACCACAGGAGGACAGCTCTGGAAACACCATATATTTT.

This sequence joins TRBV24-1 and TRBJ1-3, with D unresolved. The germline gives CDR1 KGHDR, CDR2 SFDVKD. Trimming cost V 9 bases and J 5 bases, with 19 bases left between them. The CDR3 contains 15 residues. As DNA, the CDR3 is TGTGCCACCTCGGAGGGTTACGGGTTCCGAAACACCATATATTTT. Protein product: CATSEGYGFRNTIYF.

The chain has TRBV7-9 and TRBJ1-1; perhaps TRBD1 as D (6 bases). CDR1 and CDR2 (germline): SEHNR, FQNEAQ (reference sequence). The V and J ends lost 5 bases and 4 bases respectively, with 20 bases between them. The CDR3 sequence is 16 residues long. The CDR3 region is CASSHPKAGAGTEAFF. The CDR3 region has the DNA TGTGCCAGCAGCCATCCCAAGGCGGGGGCTGGCACTGAAGCTTTCTTT. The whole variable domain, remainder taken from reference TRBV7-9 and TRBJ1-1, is DTGVSQNPRHKITKRGQNVTFRCDPISEHNRLYWYRQTLGQGPEFLTYFQNEAQLEKSRLLSDRFSAERPKGSFSTLEIQRTEQGDSAMYLCASSHPKAGAGTEAFFGQGTRLTVV.

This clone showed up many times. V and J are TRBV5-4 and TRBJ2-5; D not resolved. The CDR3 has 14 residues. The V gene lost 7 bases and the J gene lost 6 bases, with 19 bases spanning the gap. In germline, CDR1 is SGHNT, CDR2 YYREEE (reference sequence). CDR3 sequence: CASQALNHEKTQYF. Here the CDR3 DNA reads TGTGCCAGCCAGGCCCTGAACCATGAGAAGACCCAGTACTTC.

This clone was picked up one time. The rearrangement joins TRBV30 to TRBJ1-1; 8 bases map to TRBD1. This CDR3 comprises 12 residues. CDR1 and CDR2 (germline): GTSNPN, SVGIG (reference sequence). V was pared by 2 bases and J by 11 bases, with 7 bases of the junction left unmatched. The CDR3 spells CAWSRDRFHAFF. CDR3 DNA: TGTGCCTGGAGTAGGGACAGGTTTCATGCTTTCTTT.

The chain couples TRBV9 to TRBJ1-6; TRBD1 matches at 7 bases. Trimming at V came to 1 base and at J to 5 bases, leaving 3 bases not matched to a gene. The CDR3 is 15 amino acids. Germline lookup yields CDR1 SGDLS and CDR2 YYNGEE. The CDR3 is CASSVFGTDNSPLHF. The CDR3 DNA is TGTGCCAGCAGCGTATTCGGGACAGATAATTCACCCCTCCACTTT.